Below are 29 T cell receptor beta chains sequenced from a single sample in a study of T cells in Graves' hyperthyroidism and ophthalmopathy (dated 2019 in TCRdb). Libraries came from multiplex PCR. Sequencing relied on an Illumina HiSeq 2000. TCR beta CDR3 regions were amplified from RNA transcripts. The TCR CDR3 was subjected to a first round of RT-PCR using the HTBI primer set and the Qiagen OneStep RT-PCR kit. The public reads were reanalyzed by TCRdb: fastp trimming at Q25, MiXCR alignment, in-frame beta chains only. Rows are unified per CDR3 protein, each entry keeping the most common DNA and genes. In all, the sample holds 650,000 to 850,000 distinct CDR3 sequences, and around 20% of those were seen once. The biggest ten clones account for over 15% of the sample. Sequencing used blood. The receptors shown here come from a woman aged 50 to 65 with Graves' hyperthyroidism that later progressed to Graves' ophthalmopathy.

Here the CDR3 reads CASSSKGTEAFF. As DNA, the CDR3 is TGTGCCAGCAGTTCAAAAGGGACCGAAGCTTTCTTT. The genes are TRBV27 and TRBJ1-1, with a tentative D call TRBD1 (5 bases). CDR3 length: 12 amino acids. From germline, CDR1 is MNHEY and CDR2 SMNVEV (reference sequence). With 4 bases removed from V and 8 bases from J, the gap between germline ends came to 11 bases.

This clonotype was observed at least ten times. The chain combines TRBV9 with TRBJ1-1; the D is unclear. Germline CDR1 reads SGDLS; CDR2 reads YYNGEE. This CDR3 has 14 residues. Trimming removed 5 bases at V and 7 bases at J, with 18 bases between. CDR3 bases: TGTGCCAGCAGTCGTAGCCGGGAACGGGGTGAAGCTTTCTTT. Residues: CASSRSRERGEAFF. Combining the CDR3 with reference TRBV9 and TRBJ1-1 gives the whole variable domain DSGVTQTPKHLITATGQRVTLRCSPRSGDLSVYWYQQSLDQGLQFLIQYYNGEERAKGNILERFSAQQFPDLHSELNLSSLELGDSALYFCASSRSRERGEAFFGQGTRLTVV.

In this sample, this clonotype turned up a few times. J is TRBJ2-3 and V is TRBV20-1; tentative D call: TRBD2 (7 bases). The V end lost 8 bases, the J end lost 3 bases, and 15 bases lay between the germline ends. Germline CDR1 and CDR2: DFQATT and SNEGSKA (reference sequence). This CDR3 comprises 13 residues. Here the CDR3 reads CSLNGGTTDTQYF. CDR3 bases: TGCAGTCTTAACGGGGGGACAACAGATACGCAGTATTTT.

This clonotype has only a few counts. V gene TRBV14 combines with J gene TRBJ2-5; no definite D call. V lost 1 base and J lost 1, with 7 bases in between. Germline V gene sequence: CDR1 SGHDN, CDR2 FVKESK. The CDR3 consists of 14 residues. The CDR3 DNA reads as TGTGCCAGCAGCCAAGTCGCTCTCCAAGAGACCCAGTACTTC. Translated, it gives CASSQVALQETQYF.

J is TRBJ1-2 and V is TRBV12-3 or TRBV12-4; no firm D call. Trimming took off 2 bases at V and 8 bases at J, with 21 bases between the two ends. CDR3 length equals 16 residues. The CDR3 sequence is CASSLYPPAGGSGYTF. CDR3 DNA: TGTGCCAGCAGTTTATATCCTCCGGCCGGAGGATCGGGCTACACCTTC.

The chain is built from TRBV4-1 and TRBJ1-2; D not resolved. CDR1 and CDR2 from the germline V gene are MGHRA and YSYEKL. The V and J ends lost 1 base and 2 bases respectively, with 8 bases between them. The CDR3 runs to 14 residues. CDR3 DNA: TGCGCCAGCAGCCAAGTCAAAAACAACTATGGCTACACCTTC. It translates to CASSQVKNNYGYTF.

The chain has TRBV12-3 or TRBV12-4 and TRBJ1-5; 7 nucleotides agree with TRBD1. V dropped 5 bases and J dropped 5; count of bases not matched to a gene: 12. This CDR3 has 16 amino acids. The DNA of the CDR3 is TGTGCCAGCAGTCGACAGGGACCCCAGCAGTATCAGCCCCAGCATTTT. Translation: CASSRQGPQQYQPQHF.

This clonotype appeared a few times. This chain joins TRBV6-1 and TRBJ1-2, with unresolved D. The CDR3 consists of 14 residues. The germline V gene encodes CDR1 MNHNS and CDR2 SASEGT. Deletions cut 7 bases from V and 2 bases from J, with 14 bases between. CDR3 DNA: TGTGCCAGCACGGTCACACATACCAACTATGGCTACACCTTC. Its translation: CASTVTHTNYGYTF.

This clonotype was picked up many times. V usage is TRBV27 and J usage is TRBJ2-3, with 9 bases fitting TRBD1. The CDR3 length is 15 residues. The V and J ends lost 4 bases and 1 base, in that order; junction bases with no gene match: 3. Germline CDR1 and CDR2: MNHEY and SMNVEV (reference sequence). The CDR3 region has the DNA TGTGCCAGCAGTTCCTGGACAGGGGGCACAGATACGCAGTATTTT. Translation: CASSSWTGGTDTQYF.

This clonotype was observed many times. The J gene is TRBJ2-7, the V gene TRBV20-1; 7 bases line up with TRBD1. With 4 bases clipped from V and 4 bases from J, the junction kept 10 bases outside the gene matches. Germline V lookup: CDR1 DFQATT, CDR2 SNEGSKA (reference sequence). The CDR3 has 14 residues. The DNA for the CDR3 is TGCAGTGCTATACCGGACAGGTTGGAATACGAGCAGTACTTC. Protein sequence: CSAIPDRLEYEQYF.

The sample holds many counts of this clonotype. The gene calls are TRBV5-1 and TRBJ1-5; D might be TRBD1 (5 bases). Germline loops: CDR1 SGHRS, CDR2 YFSETQ. Trimming left V 0 bases short and J 4 bases short, with 8 bases between. The CDR3 runs to 14 residues. The CDR3 region has the DNA TGCGCCAGCAGCTTGGATGCAGGGAATCAGCCCCAGCATTTT. It specifies CASSLDAGNQPQHF.

The chain has TRBV3-1 and TRBJ2-5, with a tentative D call TRBD2 (6 bases). V was shortened by 5 bases and J by 7 bases, with 14 bases between the two germline ends. The CDR3 totals 13 residues. Germline-derived CDR1 and CDR2 are LGHDT and YNNKEL (reference sequence). The CDR3 sequence is CASSWTIEGTQYF. CDR3 nucleotide sequence: TGTGCCAGCAGCTGGACTATTGAGGGGACCCAGTACTTC.

The count of this clonotype is one. The rearrangement uses TRBV14 and TRBJ1-1, with D possibly TRBD1 on 5 matching bases. CDR1 and CDR2 (germline): SGHDN, FVKESK. CDR3 length equals 12 residues. V lost 4 bases to trimming and J lost 7 bases, with 10 bases between them. The DNA for the CDR3 is TGTGCCAGCAGCCTGGGACGGTTTGAAGCTTTCTTT. Protein sequence: CASSLGRFEAFF.

This clonotype was recorded at least ten times. J is TRBJ2-7 and V is TRBV20-1; D tentatively reads TRBD1 or TRBD2 (5 bases each). The CDR3 extends over 13 amino acids. Germline V gene lookup returns CDR1 DFQATT and CDR2 SNEGSKA (reference sequence). V was shortened by 6 bases and J by 6 bases, with 18 bases between the two germline ends. The DNA of the CDR3 is TGCAGTGCCGGGGAGCTGAGGGGTGGCGAGCAGTACTTC. Its protein product is CSAGELRGGEQYF.

The sample holds a few counts of this clonotype. V usage is TRBV6-2 or TRBV6-3 and J usage is TRBJ1-4; D gene uncertain. Per germline, CDR1 MNHEY and CDR2 SVGEGT. The CDR3 covers 14 residues. Trimming pared 2 bases from V and 7 bases from J, leaving 11 bases between. The CDR3 reads CASSYRRSAEKLFF. The CDR3 nucleotides are TGTGCCAGCAGTTACAGGAGGTCGGCTGAAAAACTGTTTTTT.

The table lists this clonotype with a few counts. J is TRBJ2-5 and V is TRBV7-9; 8 bases are a match to TRBD2. There are 15 residues in the CDR3. CDR1 and CDR2 from the germline V gene are SEHNR and FQNEAQ (reference sequence). Trimming at V came to 5 bases and at J to 5 bases, leaving 10 bases not matched to a gene. CDR3 in amino acids: CASSPHGGVVETQYF. CDR3 in DNA: TGTGCCAGCAGCCCCCACGGGGGGGTTGTTGAGACCCAGTACTTC.

This clonotype was seen at least ten times. The chain combines TRBV6-2 or TRBV6-3 with TRBJ1-5; D unclear. The ends were cut back, 7 bases at V and 2 bases at J, with 12 bases in the middle. Germline CDR1 is MNHEY and CDR2 is SVGEGT. The CDR3 extends over 14 amino acids. This CDR3 reads CASTHGVGNQPQHF. CDR3 nucleotides: TGTGCCAGCACACACGGGGTTGGCAATCAGCCCCAGCATTTT.

This clonotype appeared many times. V usage is TRBV12-3 or TRBV12-4 and J usage is TRBJ1-5, with a tentative D call TRBD1 (6 bases). V was clipped by 1 base and J by 5 bases, with 15 bases between them. The CDR3 contains 16 residues. In nucleotides, the CDR3 is TGTGCCAGCAGTTTAGACCGAGACAGGCCCTATCAGCCCCAGCATTTT. Amino acids: CASSLDRDRPYQPQHF.

Of note for this clonotype: A much larger clone sits a single nucleotide away, making a read error possible. The V call is TRBV29-1, the J call TRBJ2-5; 7 bases are shared with TRBD1. This CDR3 comprises 14 residues. Germline-derived CDR1 and CDR2 are SQVTM and ANQGSEA. CDR3 nucleotide sequence: TGCAGCGTTGAAGCGACAGGGCGGCCAGAGACCGAGTACTTC. Translating it yields CSVEATGRPETEYF.

V usage is TRBV20-1 and J usage is TRBJ1-2; perhaps TRBD1 as D (6 bases). Trimming cost V 3 bases and J 8 bases, with 16 bases left between them. The CDR3 totals 13 residues. Germline V gene data show CDR1 as DFQATT and CDR2 as SNEGSKA (reference sequence). The CDR3 sequence is CSARNRATGGYTF. The CDR3, as DNA: TGCAGTGCTAGGAACAGGGCAACGGGCGGCTACACCTTC.

This clonotype was detected many times. The rearrangement uses TRBV7-2 and TRBJ2-2; 8 nucleotides align to TRBD1. The V segment lost 6 bases and the J segment 0 bases; nucleotides outside the gene matches: 12. CDR1 is SGHTA, CDR2 FQGNSA, per germline. The CDR3 totals 18 residues. Here the CDR3 reads CASSPPWGTGANTGELFF. DNA for the CDR3: TGTGCCAGCAGTCCACCCTGGGGGACAGGCGCGAACACCGGGGAGCTGTTTTTT.

Written as DNA, the CDR3 is TGTGCCAGCAGCCCCGGACTAGCGGGGGAGTTGGATACGCAGTATTTT. Amino acids: CASSPGLAGELDTQYF. The rearrangement joins TRBV27 to TRBJ2-3, with 13 bases lining up with TRBD2. The CDR3 has 16 amino acids. Germline CDR1 MNHEY, CDR2 SMNVEV (reference sequence). The junction had 9 bases not matched to a gene; V was cut back by 6 bases and J by 6 bases.

Many counts were recorded for this clonotype. This chain joins TRBV12-3 or TRBV12-4 and TRBJ1-6; D uncertain. V was cut by 3 bases and J by 0 bases, with 3 bases left in between. This CDR3 has 14 residues. CDR3 coding DNA: TGTGCCAGCAGTTTGAACTCCTATAATTCACCCCTCCACTTT. This gives the protein CASSLNSYNSPLHF.

There are many counts of this clonotype. This chain uses TRBV7-9 with TRBJ1-6, with 9 nucleotides matching TRBD1. Germline assignment: CDR1 SEHNR and CDR2 FQNEAQ (reference sequence). The CDR3 length is 14 residues. Germline trimming cut 5 bases from V and 10 bases from J; bases unmatched to any gene: 6. In DNA, the CDR3 is TGTGCCAGCAGCCCGGGACAGGGAGGATCACCCCTCCACTTT. Translating it yields CASSPGQGGSPLHF.

This clonotype was counted between two and nine times. The chain links TRBV2 to TRBJ2-1, with D possibly matching TRBD1 (5 bases). The length of the CDR3 is 15 residues. Germline V CDR1 and CDR2: SNHLY, FYNNEI. Trimming took off 5 bases at V and 2 bases at J, with 13 bases between the two ends. In DNA form, the CDR3 reads TGTGCCAGCAGTTTACAGGAGTATCCCTACAATGAGCAGTTCTTC. Protein: CASSLQEYPYNEQFF.

The gene calls are TRBV10-2 and TRBJ2-6, with D tentatively TRBD1 or TRBD2 (5 bases each). V was trimmed by 6 bases and J by 2 bases, leaving 11 bases between them. The CDR3 sequence is 15 residues long. In germline, CDR1 is WSHSY, CDR2 SAAADI. The CDR3, as DNA: TGCGCCAGCAGCGACCAGGGACCTGGGGCCAACGTCCTGACTTTC. It specifies CASSDQGPGANVLTF.

This chain joins TRBV29-1 and TRBJ2-1, with D perhaps matching TRBD2 (7 bases). The V gene's germline CDR1 is SQVTM and CDR2 ANQGSEA. Deletions cut 6 bases from V and 6 bases from J, with 15 bases between. CDR3 length equals 13 residues. The CDR3 is CSVEGGLSNEQFF. The DNA for the CDR3 is TGCAGCGTGGAGGGGGGGCTGAGCAATGAGCAGTTCTTC.

There are many counts of this clonotype. The chain has TRBV3-1 and TRBJ1-5; TRBD1 might be the D (5 bases). The CDR3 totals 15 residues. V was pared by 4 bases and J by 3 bases, with 13 bases between. The germline gives CDR1 LGHDT, CDR2 YNNKEL (reference sequence). CDR3 amino acids: CASSLTGDFNQPQHF. For the CDR3, the DNA is TGTGCCAGCAGCCTTACAGGAGATTTCAATCAGCCCCAGCATTTT.

This clonotype appeared a few times. CDR3 loop: CASSPPDRATGELFF. CDR3 DNA sequence: TGTGCCAGCTCACCACCGGACAGGGCAACCGGGGAGCTGTTTTTT. J is TRBJ2-2 and V is TRBV18; 8 nucleotides agree with TRBD1. This CDR3 is 15 amino acids long. Germline CDR1 KGHSH, CDR2 LQKENI. J gave up 5 bases and V 0 bases, and 2 bases lay outside the gene matches.